The TCR beta chain described here comes from a study of blood T cell repertoires in COVID-19 (dated by TCRdb to 2020 to 2022). For the wider study: The collaborator samples originated in the United States, Italy and Spain and spanned the acute and convalescent phases of COVID-19. The material from the prospective study consisted of cDNA or gDNA derived from T cells, B-cell-depleted T cells, or PBMCs. The dataset comprised deeply sampled blood TCRbeta repertoires from subjects exposed to, actively infected with, or recovered from COVID-19. The repertoires were released in a freely available public database meant as a resource for research on the immune response to SARS-CoV-2. The samples were drawn from two sources: the first 160 participants of the ongoing ImmuneRACE study, and over 1,000 subjects contributed by 6 global collaborators. Nearly every sample came with metadata listing a de-identified subject ID, COVID-19 status, age in years and sex. Where available, HLA class I and class II types were taken from metadata supplied by the sample provider and were not determined by assay-based typing.

This clone was counted only a few times. Its antigen is unknown. No qualities accompany the bases; no much larger clone lies one base away. The paper's findings and limits, for the study overall: How much clinical and demographic metadata was included differed by source and by participant, and the metadata was provided uncurated.

The immunoSEQ Assay, a bias-controlled multiplex PCR, was used to amplify TCRbeta CDR3 regions from genomic DNA. Under the source paper's analysis protocol: Nucleated cell counts per sample were estimated from amplification of reference gene primers within the assay. To quantify the absolute abundance of each unique TCRbeta CDR3 rearrangement, sequence reads were collapsed and filtered. For each sample, productive Simpson clonality was calculated as the square root of Simpson's diversity index over productive rearrangements. Drawn from immuneACCESS, this table holds only the in-frame rearrangements with V and J called that TCRdb kept. Clones are partly lost; checked studies trace under half to an unresolved V gene and leave the rest unexplained. D and trimming were read from the DNA, whereas the V and J calls and clone size are those reported in that table. The sample contains around 250,000 clones, approximately 91% of them found a single time. Clones ranked in the top ten supply 1.2% of the sample.

At the junction V is shortened by 5 bases and J by 7 bases, with 15 bases in between. The CDR3 numbers 14 residues from cysteine through phenylalanine. The read is trimmed to its CDR3 DNA, 42 bases read in frame from base 1. The germline V gene yields SGHDN for CDR1 and FVKESK for CDR2. Participants in the prospective study were enrolled through a virtual design, were aged about 18 to 90 years, and lived in roughly 24 United States geographic areas. In the prospective study, cohorts were assigned on the basis of participant-reported clinical history obtained from a screening survey and a study questionnaire. Each participant in the prospective study had whole blood, serum and a nasopharyngeal or oropharyngeal swab collected by mobile phlebotomists. Over a 2-month period, participants in the prospective study had the option of providing additional blood draws and questionnaires. Before DNA extraction, blood samples from the prospective study were shipped at room temperature or frozen.

The receptor comes from a human donor in a cohort exposed to, infected with or recovered from COVID-19 (not recorded which). The donor label of this sample is uncertain. The source material was PBMCs or T cells enriched from blood (not recorded which). The chain couples TRBV14 to TRBJ2-4, and possibly TRBD2, on 5 matching bases. Here the CDR3 is given as CASSDPRGRNIQYF. In nucleotides, the sequence is TGTGCCAGCAGCGACCCACGGGGTAGGAACATTCAGTACTTC.